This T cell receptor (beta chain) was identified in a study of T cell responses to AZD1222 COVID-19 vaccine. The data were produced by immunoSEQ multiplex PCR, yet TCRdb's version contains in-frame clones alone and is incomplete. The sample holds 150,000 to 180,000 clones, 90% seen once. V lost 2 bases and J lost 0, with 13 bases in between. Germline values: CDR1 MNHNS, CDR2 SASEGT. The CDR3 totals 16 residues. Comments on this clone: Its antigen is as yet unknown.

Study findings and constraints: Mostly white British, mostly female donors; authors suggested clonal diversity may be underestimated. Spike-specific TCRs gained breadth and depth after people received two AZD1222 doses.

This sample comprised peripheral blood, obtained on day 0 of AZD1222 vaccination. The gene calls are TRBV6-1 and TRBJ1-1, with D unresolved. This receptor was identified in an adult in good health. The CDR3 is CASSENPHSMNTEAFF. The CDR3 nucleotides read TGTGCCAGCAGTGAAAACCCCCACAGCATGAACACTGAAGCTTTCTTT.